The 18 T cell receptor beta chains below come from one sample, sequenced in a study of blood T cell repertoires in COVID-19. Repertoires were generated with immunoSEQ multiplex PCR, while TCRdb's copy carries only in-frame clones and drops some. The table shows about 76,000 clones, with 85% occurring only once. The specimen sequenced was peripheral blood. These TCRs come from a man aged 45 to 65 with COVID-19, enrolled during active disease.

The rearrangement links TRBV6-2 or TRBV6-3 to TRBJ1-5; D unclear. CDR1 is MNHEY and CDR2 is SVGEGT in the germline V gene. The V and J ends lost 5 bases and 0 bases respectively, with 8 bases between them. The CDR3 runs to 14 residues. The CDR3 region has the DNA TGTGCCAGCAGTGGAGGAAATAGCAATCAGCCCCAGCATTTT. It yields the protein CASSGGNSNQPQHF.

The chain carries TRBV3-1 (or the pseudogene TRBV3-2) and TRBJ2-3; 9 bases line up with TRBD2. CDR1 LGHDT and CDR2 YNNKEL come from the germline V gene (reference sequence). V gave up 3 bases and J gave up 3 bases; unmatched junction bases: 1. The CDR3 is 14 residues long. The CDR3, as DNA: TGTGCCAGCAGCCAGCGGGGGGGGACAGATACGCAGTATTTT. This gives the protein CASSQRGGTDTQYF.

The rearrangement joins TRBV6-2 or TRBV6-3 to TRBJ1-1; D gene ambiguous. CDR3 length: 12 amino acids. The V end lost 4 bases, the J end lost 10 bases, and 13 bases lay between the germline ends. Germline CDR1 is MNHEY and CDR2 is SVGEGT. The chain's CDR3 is CASSWSEASAFF. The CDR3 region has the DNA TGTGCCAGCAGTTGGAGTGAAGCCTCAGCTTTCTTT.

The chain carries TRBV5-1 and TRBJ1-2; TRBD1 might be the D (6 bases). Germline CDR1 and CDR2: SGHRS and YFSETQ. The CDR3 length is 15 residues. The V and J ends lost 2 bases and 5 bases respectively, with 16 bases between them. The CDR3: CASSFRSGVNYGYTF. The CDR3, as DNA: TGCGCCAGCAGCTTTCGGTCAGGGGTTAATTATGGCTACACCTTC.

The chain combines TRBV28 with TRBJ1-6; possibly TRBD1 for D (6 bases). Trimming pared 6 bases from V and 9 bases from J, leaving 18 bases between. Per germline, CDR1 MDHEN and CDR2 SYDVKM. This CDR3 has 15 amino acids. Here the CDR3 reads CASRGTYSRVSPLHF. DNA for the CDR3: TGTGCCAGCAGGGGGACATATAGTCGAGTTTCACCCCTCCACTTT.

The CDR3 sequence is CASRGPGQGPYGYTF. The CDR3 nucleotides are TGTGCCAGCAGGGGACCGGGACAGGGACCCTATGGCTACACCTTC. The V call is TRBV6-5, the J call TRBJ1-2; 9 bases agree with TRBD1. The CDR3 runs to 15 residues. Germline assignment: CDR1 MNHEY and CDR2 SVGAGI. Unmatched junction bases numbered 9, after V lost 6 bases and J lost 4 bases.

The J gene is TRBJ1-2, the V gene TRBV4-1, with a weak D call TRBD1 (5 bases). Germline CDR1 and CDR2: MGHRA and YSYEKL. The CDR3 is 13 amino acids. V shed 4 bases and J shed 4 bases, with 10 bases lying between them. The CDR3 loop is CASSLPGVYGYTF. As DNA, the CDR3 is TGCGCCAGCAGCCTACCGGGGGTCTATGGCTACACCTTC.

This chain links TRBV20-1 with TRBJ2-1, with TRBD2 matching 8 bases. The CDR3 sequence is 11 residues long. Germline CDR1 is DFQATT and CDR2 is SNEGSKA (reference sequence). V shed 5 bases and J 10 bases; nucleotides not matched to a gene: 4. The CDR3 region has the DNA TGCAGTGCTCAAACTAGCGGAGAGCAGTTCTTC. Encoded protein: CSAQTSGEQFF.

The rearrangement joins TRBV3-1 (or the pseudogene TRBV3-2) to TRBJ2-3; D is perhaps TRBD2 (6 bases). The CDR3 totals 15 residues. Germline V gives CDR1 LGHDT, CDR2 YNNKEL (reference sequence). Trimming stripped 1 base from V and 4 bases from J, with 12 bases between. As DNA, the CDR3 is TGTGCCAGCAGCCAAGTTTCGGGGGTCCCAGATACGCAGTATTTT. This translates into CASSQVSGVPDTQYF.

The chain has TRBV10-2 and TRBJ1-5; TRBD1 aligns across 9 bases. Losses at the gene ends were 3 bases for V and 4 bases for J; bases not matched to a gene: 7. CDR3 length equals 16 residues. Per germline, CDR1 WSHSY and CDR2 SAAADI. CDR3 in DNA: TGCGCCAGCAGTGACTGGACAGGGGATGGGAATCAGCCCCAGCATTTT. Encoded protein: CASSDWTGDGNQPQHF.

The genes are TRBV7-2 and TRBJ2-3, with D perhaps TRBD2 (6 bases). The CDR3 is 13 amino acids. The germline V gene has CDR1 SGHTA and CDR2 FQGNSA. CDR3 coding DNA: TGTGCATCTCGGGGGTCTTCGGGAGATACGCAGTATTTT. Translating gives CASRGSSGDTQYF. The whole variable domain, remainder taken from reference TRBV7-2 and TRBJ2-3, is GAGVSQSPSNKVTEKGKDVELRCDPISGHTALYWYRQSLGQGLEFLIYFQGNSAPDKSGLPSDRFSAERTGGSVSTLTIQRTQQEDSAVYLCASRGSSGDTQYFGPGTRLTVL.

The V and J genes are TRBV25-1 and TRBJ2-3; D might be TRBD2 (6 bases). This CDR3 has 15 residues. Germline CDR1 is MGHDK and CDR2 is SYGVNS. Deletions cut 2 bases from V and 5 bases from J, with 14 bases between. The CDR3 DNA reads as TGTGCCAGCAGTGAACCCCAAGAGGAGGGAGATACGCAGTATTTT. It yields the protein CASSEPQEEGDTQYF.

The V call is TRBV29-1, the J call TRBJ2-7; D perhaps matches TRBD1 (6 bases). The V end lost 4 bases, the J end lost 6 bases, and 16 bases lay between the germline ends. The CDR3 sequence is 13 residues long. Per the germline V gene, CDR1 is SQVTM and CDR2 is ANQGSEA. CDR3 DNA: TGCAGCGTTGTTTCAGACAGGTGGGGCGAGCAGTACTTC. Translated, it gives CSVVSDRWGEQYF.

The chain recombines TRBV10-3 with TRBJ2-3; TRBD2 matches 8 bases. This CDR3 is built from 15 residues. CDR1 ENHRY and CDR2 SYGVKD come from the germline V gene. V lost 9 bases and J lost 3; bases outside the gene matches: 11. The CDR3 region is CAILPTSGETDTQYF. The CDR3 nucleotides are TGTGCCATTCTCCCCACTAGCGGAGAAACAGATACGCAGTATTTT.

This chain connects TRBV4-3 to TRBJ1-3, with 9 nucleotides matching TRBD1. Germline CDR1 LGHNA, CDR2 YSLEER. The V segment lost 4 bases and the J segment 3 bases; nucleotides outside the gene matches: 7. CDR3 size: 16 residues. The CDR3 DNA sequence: TGCGCCAGCAGCCTTACCGGGACAGGGTATGGAAACACCATATATTTT. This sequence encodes CASSLTGTGYGNTIYF.

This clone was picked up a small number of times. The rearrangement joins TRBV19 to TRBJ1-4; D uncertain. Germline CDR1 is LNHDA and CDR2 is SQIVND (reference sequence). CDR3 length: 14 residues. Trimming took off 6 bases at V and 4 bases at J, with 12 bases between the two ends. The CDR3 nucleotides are TGTGCCAGTAGCACCCCCTCCGGTAATGAAAAACTGTTTTTT. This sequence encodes CASSTPSGNEKLFF.

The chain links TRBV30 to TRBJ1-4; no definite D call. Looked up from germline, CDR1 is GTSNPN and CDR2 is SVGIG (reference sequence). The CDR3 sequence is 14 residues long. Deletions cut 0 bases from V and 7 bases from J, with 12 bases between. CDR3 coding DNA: TGTGCCTGGAGTGTCCCGTCCGTGTTTGAAAAACTGTTTTTT. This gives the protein CAWSVPSVFEKLFF.

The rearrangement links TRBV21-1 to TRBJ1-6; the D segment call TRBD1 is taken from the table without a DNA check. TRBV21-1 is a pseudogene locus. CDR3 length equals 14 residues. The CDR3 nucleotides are TGTGCCAGCAAGAATACAGGGGTTACTTCACCCCTCCACTTT. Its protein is CASKNTGVTSPLHF.